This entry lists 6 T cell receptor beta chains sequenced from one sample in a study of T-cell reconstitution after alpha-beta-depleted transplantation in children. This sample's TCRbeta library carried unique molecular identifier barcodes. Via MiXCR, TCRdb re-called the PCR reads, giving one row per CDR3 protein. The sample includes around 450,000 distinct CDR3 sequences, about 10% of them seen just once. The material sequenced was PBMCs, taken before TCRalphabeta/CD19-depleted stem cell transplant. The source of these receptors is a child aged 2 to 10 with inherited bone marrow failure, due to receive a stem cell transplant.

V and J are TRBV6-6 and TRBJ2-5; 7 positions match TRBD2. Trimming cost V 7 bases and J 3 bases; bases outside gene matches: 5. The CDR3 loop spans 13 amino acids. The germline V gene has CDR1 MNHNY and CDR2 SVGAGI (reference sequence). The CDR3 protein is CASMSGRKETQYF. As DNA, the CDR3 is TGTGCCAGCATGTCCGGGAGGAAAGAGACCCAGTACTTC.

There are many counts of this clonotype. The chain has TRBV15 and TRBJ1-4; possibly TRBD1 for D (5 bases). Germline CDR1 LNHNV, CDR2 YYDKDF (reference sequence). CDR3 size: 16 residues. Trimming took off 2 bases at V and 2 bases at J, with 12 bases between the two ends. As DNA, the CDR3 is TGTGCCACCAGCAGAAGACGGACATTGACTAATGAAAAACTGTTTTTT. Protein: CATSRRRTLTNEKLFF.

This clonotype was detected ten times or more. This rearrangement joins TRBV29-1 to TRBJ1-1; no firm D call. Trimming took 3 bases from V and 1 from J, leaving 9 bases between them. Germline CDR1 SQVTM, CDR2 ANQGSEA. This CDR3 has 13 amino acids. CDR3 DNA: TGCAGCGTTGATCTTCGACCGAACACTGAAGCTTTCTTT. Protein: CSVDLRPNTEAFF.

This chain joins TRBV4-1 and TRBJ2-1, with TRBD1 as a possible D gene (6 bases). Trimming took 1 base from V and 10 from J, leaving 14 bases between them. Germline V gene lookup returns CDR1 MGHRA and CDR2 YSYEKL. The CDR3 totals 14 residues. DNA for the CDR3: TGCGCCAGCAGCCAAGTATTCTGGCAGGGGGAGCAGTTCTTC. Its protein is CASSQVFWQGEQFF.

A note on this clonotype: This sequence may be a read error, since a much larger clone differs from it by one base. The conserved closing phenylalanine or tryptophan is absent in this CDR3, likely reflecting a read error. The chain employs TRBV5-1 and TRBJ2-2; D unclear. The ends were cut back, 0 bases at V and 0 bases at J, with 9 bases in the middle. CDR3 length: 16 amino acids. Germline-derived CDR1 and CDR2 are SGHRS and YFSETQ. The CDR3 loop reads CASSLVRFSNTGELFS. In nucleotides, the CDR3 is TGCGCCAGCAGCTTGGTTAGATTCTCGAACACCGGGGAGCTGTTTTCT.

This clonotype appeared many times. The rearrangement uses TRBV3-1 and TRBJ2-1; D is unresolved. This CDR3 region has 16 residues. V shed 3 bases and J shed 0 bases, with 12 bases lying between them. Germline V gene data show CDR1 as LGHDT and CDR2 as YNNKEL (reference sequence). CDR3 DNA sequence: TGTGCCAGCAGCCAGAGGTGGCGTAGCTCCTACAATGAGCAGTTCTTC. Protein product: CASSQRWRSSYNEQFF.